A single sample gave rise to the 6 T cell receptor beta chains below, sequenced in a study of blood T cell repertoires in COVID-19. Repertoires were generated with immunoSEQ multiplex PCR, while TCRdb's copy carries only in-frame clones and drops some. The data show about 210,000 clones, with approximately 88% seen just once and 2% to 2.5% held by the top ten. Sequenced material: PBMCs or T cells enriched from blood (not recorded which). These receptors were obtained from a woman between 40 and 50 years old with acute COVID-19.

The V and J genes are TRBV24-1 and TRBJ2-1; 7 bases are shared with TRBD1. Germline CDR1 reads KGHDR; CDR2 reads SFDVKD. With V trimmed by 7 bases and J by 4 bases, 3 bases remained unmatched. The CDR3 is made up of 13 amino acids. The CDR3 sequence: CATRPDRYNEQFF. The CDR3, as DNA: TGTGCCACCAGACCGGACAGGTACAATGAGCAGTTCTTC.

This chain joins TRBV6-6 and TRBJ2-3; tentatively, D is TRBD1 (7 bases). V was clipped by 5 bases and J by 1 base, with 16 bases between them. The germline V gene encodes CDR1 MNHNY and CDR2 SVGAGI (reference sequence). This CDR3 spans 16 amino acids. In DNA form, the CDR3 reads TGTGCCAGCAGTCGAGGGACAGCGGGCCGCACAGATACGCAGTATTTT. Encoded protein: CASSRGTAGRTDTQYF.

The chain is built from TRBV27 and TRBJ1-1; TRBD1 agrees at 7 bases. Germline CDR1 and CDR2: MNHEY and SMNVEV (reference sequence). The J segment lost 3 bases and the V segment lost 6 bases, leaving 4 bases of the junction unmatched. CDR3 size: 13 residues. The CDR3 coding sequence is TGTGCCAGCAGAAAACAGGGGTACACTGAAGCTTTCTTT. Amino acids: CASRKQGYTEAFF.

The chain is built from TRBV7-9 and TRBJ1-2, with 7 bases matching TRBD1. CDR1 and CDR2 (germline): SEHNR, FQNEAQ (reference sequence). Trimming at V came to 2 bases and at J to 2 bases, leaving 14 bases not matched to a gene. CDR3 length equals 18 residues. CDR3 sequence: CASSLPRQGKGPNYGYTF. For the CDR3, the DNA is TGTGCCAGCAGCTTACCTAGACAGGGAAAGGGCCCCAACTATGGCTACACCTTC.

The chain joins TRBV2 to TRBJ1-5; 9 nucleotides line up with TRBD1. V lost 6 bases to trimming and J lost 2 bases; unmatched junction nucleotides: 5. Germline V CDR1 and CDR2: SNHLY, FYNNEI. This CDR3 is built from 15 residues. CDR3 coding DNA: TGTGCCAGCAGGGTACAGGGGGCTGGCAATCAGCCCCAGCATTTT. Amino acids: CASRVQGAGNQPQHF. Variable domain in full (rest from reference TRBV2 and TRBJ1-5): EPEVTQTPSHQVTQMGQEVILRCVPISNHLYFYWYRQILGQKVEFLVSFYNNEISEKSEIFDDQFSVERPDGSNFTLKIRSTKLEDSAMYFCASRVQGAGNQPQHFGDGTRLSIL.

V and J are TRBV5-6 and TRBJ1-2; TRBD1 matches 7 bases. This CDR3 is 15 amino acids long. Germline V lookup: CDR1 SGHDT, CDR2 YYEEEE. Unmatched junction bases numbered 6, after V lost 0 bases and J lost 4 bases. CDR3 residues: CASSLGQGAPYGYTF. The CDR3 DNA reads TGTGCCAGCAGCTTGGGACAGGGCGCTCCCTATGGCTACACCTTC.